This note documents a single TCR beta chain sequence. V was cut by 5 bases and J by 5 bases, with 11 bases left in between. The CDR3 is 13 residues long. Germline CDR1 reads SGHAT; CDR2 reads FQNNGV. The sample originates from a study of blood T cell repertoires in COVID-19. Here immunoSEQ multiplex PCR was the method, and the copy in TCRdb shows in-frame clones only, minus some. In the table there are about 260,000 clones, about 81% of which are singletons. V and J are TRBV11-2 and TRBJ2-3; D unclear. The source material was PBMCs or T cells enriched from blood (not recorded which). The receptor was derived from a man aged 25 to 40 with acute COVID-19. CDR3 sequence reads: CASSPYERDTQYF. The CDR3 nucleotides read TGTGCCAGCAGCCCCTACGAGCGAGATACGCAGTATTTT.